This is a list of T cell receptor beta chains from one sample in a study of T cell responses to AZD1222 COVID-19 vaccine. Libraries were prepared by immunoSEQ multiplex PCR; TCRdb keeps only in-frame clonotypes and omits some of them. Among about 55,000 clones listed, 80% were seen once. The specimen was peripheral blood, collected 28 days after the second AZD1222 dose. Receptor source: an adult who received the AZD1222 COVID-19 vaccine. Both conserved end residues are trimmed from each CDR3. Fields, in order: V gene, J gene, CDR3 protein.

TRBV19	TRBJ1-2	ASSIGTTSGYT
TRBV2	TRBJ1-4	ASSEQGFPDEKLF
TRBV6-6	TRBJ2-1	ASSYSIEQF
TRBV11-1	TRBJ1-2	ASSLRRDPHGYT
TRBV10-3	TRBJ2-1	AGSSGPPFEQF
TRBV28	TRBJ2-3	ASSRRLADTQY
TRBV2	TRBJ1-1	ASSESPGTNTEAF
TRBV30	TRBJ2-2	AWRGFSSANTGELF
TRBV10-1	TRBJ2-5	ASSESDGKETQY
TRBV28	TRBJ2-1	ASSSPGLAGGYEQF
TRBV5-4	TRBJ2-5	ASSVGTSGIGTQY
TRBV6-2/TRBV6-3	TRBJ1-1	ASSYSPFTEAF
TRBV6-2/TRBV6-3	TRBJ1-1	ASSYPGQGNTEAF
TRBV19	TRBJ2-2	ASIRNANTGELF
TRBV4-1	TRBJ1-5	ASSHDTGGLGNQPQH
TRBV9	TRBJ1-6	ASSLTGGSSNSPLH
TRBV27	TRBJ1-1	ASSPGQFFMNTEAF
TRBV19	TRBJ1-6	ASSITPDINSPLH
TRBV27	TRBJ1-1	ASSLGGKGTEAF
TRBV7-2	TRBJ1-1	ASSRGTGRMNTEAF
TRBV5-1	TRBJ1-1	ASSLVGGNTEAF
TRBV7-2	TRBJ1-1	ASSLPTGSAEAF
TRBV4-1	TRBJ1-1	ASSQDAGARTEAF
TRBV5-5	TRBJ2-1	ASSLSDSPYNEQF
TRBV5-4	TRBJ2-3	ASGRRSGGNTDTQY
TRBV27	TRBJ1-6	ASSLQKAGTTYH
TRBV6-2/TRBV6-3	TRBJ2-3	ASSRAPNMGDTQY
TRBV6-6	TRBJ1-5	ASSYSTGSASQPQH
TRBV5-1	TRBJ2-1	ASRGEQGSPYNEQF
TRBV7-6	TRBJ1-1	ASSLKMGGTEAF
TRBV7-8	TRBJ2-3	ASSLAMVGGATRGDTQY
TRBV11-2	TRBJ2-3	ASSFYRDRSRNTQY
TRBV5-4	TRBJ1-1	ASEAGRTGGANTEAF
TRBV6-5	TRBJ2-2	ASSYLGTGELF
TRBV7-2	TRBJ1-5	ASSPYRGENQPQH
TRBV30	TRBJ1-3	AWSVFDGNTIY
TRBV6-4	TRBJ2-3	ASSDEGSGNPDTQY
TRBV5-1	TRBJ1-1	ASSLVGTPNTEAF
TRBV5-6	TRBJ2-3	ASKGQGADTQY
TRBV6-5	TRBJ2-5	ASSYERGGQETQY
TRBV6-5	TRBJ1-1	ASTTAGTGAF
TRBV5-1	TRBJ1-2	ASSWGLANYGYT
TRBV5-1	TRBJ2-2	ASSWHGQGNTGELF
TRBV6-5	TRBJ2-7	ASSTGTGVTYEQY
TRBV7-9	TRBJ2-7	ASSLIASGRGYEQY
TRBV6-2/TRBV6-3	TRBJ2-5	ASSPLLGGETQY
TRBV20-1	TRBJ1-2	CRDGSYGYT
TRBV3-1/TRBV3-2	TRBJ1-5	ASSQGGGNQPQH
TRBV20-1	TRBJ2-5	SAPEGETQY
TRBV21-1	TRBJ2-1	ASTQGEREIYNEQF